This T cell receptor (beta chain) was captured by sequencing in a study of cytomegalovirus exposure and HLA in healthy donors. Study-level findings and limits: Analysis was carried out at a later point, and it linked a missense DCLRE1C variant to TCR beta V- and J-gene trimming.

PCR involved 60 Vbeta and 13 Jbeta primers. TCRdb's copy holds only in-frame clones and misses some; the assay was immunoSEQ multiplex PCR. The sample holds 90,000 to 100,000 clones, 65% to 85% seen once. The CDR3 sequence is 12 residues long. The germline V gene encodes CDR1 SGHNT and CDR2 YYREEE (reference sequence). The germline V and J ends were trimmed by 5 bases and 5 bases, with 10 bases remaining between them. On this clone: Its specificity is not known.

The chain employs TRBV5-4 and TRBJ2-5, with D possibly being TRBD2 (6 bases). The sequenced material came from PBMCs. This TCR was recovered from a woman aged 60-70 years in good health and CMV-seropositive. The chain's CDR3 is CASSWSGETQYF. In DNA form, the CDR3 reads TGTGCCAGCAGTTGGAGCGGGGAGACCCAGTACTTC.